This TCR beta chain was sequenced during a study of cytomegalovirus exposure and HLA in healthy donors. Overall study context: Approximately 80 million unique TCRs from HLA-typed donors were held in an early data release.

Donors consisted of healthy bone marrow donors. Both 60 Vbeta primers and 13 Jbeta primers went into the PCR. The assay was immunoSEQ multiplex PCR, and TCRdb's table has in-frame clones only and misses some. The profile covers 210,000 or so clones, with about 80% appearing a single time and roughly 2% taken by the ten largest. In regard to this clone: What it binds is not known.

This CDR3 has 15 amino acids. The germline V gene has CDR1 GTSNPN and CDR2 SVGIG (reference sequence). The V end lost 3 bases, the J end lost 6 bases, and 17 bases lay between the germline ends. Regarding the study as a whole: There were several of the most significant clusters that appeared linked to common viral pathogens in a later analysis.

Sequenced input: PBMCs. The clonotype originates from a man between 18 and 35 years old in good health and CMV-seronegative. The chain combines TRBV30 with TRBJ2-2; TRBD1 is a possible D gene (6 bases). In DNA form, the CDR3 reads TGTGCCTGGAGACTCCCTACTACAGGGCCCGGGGAGCTGTTTTTT. Its protein product is CAWRLPTTGPGELFF.